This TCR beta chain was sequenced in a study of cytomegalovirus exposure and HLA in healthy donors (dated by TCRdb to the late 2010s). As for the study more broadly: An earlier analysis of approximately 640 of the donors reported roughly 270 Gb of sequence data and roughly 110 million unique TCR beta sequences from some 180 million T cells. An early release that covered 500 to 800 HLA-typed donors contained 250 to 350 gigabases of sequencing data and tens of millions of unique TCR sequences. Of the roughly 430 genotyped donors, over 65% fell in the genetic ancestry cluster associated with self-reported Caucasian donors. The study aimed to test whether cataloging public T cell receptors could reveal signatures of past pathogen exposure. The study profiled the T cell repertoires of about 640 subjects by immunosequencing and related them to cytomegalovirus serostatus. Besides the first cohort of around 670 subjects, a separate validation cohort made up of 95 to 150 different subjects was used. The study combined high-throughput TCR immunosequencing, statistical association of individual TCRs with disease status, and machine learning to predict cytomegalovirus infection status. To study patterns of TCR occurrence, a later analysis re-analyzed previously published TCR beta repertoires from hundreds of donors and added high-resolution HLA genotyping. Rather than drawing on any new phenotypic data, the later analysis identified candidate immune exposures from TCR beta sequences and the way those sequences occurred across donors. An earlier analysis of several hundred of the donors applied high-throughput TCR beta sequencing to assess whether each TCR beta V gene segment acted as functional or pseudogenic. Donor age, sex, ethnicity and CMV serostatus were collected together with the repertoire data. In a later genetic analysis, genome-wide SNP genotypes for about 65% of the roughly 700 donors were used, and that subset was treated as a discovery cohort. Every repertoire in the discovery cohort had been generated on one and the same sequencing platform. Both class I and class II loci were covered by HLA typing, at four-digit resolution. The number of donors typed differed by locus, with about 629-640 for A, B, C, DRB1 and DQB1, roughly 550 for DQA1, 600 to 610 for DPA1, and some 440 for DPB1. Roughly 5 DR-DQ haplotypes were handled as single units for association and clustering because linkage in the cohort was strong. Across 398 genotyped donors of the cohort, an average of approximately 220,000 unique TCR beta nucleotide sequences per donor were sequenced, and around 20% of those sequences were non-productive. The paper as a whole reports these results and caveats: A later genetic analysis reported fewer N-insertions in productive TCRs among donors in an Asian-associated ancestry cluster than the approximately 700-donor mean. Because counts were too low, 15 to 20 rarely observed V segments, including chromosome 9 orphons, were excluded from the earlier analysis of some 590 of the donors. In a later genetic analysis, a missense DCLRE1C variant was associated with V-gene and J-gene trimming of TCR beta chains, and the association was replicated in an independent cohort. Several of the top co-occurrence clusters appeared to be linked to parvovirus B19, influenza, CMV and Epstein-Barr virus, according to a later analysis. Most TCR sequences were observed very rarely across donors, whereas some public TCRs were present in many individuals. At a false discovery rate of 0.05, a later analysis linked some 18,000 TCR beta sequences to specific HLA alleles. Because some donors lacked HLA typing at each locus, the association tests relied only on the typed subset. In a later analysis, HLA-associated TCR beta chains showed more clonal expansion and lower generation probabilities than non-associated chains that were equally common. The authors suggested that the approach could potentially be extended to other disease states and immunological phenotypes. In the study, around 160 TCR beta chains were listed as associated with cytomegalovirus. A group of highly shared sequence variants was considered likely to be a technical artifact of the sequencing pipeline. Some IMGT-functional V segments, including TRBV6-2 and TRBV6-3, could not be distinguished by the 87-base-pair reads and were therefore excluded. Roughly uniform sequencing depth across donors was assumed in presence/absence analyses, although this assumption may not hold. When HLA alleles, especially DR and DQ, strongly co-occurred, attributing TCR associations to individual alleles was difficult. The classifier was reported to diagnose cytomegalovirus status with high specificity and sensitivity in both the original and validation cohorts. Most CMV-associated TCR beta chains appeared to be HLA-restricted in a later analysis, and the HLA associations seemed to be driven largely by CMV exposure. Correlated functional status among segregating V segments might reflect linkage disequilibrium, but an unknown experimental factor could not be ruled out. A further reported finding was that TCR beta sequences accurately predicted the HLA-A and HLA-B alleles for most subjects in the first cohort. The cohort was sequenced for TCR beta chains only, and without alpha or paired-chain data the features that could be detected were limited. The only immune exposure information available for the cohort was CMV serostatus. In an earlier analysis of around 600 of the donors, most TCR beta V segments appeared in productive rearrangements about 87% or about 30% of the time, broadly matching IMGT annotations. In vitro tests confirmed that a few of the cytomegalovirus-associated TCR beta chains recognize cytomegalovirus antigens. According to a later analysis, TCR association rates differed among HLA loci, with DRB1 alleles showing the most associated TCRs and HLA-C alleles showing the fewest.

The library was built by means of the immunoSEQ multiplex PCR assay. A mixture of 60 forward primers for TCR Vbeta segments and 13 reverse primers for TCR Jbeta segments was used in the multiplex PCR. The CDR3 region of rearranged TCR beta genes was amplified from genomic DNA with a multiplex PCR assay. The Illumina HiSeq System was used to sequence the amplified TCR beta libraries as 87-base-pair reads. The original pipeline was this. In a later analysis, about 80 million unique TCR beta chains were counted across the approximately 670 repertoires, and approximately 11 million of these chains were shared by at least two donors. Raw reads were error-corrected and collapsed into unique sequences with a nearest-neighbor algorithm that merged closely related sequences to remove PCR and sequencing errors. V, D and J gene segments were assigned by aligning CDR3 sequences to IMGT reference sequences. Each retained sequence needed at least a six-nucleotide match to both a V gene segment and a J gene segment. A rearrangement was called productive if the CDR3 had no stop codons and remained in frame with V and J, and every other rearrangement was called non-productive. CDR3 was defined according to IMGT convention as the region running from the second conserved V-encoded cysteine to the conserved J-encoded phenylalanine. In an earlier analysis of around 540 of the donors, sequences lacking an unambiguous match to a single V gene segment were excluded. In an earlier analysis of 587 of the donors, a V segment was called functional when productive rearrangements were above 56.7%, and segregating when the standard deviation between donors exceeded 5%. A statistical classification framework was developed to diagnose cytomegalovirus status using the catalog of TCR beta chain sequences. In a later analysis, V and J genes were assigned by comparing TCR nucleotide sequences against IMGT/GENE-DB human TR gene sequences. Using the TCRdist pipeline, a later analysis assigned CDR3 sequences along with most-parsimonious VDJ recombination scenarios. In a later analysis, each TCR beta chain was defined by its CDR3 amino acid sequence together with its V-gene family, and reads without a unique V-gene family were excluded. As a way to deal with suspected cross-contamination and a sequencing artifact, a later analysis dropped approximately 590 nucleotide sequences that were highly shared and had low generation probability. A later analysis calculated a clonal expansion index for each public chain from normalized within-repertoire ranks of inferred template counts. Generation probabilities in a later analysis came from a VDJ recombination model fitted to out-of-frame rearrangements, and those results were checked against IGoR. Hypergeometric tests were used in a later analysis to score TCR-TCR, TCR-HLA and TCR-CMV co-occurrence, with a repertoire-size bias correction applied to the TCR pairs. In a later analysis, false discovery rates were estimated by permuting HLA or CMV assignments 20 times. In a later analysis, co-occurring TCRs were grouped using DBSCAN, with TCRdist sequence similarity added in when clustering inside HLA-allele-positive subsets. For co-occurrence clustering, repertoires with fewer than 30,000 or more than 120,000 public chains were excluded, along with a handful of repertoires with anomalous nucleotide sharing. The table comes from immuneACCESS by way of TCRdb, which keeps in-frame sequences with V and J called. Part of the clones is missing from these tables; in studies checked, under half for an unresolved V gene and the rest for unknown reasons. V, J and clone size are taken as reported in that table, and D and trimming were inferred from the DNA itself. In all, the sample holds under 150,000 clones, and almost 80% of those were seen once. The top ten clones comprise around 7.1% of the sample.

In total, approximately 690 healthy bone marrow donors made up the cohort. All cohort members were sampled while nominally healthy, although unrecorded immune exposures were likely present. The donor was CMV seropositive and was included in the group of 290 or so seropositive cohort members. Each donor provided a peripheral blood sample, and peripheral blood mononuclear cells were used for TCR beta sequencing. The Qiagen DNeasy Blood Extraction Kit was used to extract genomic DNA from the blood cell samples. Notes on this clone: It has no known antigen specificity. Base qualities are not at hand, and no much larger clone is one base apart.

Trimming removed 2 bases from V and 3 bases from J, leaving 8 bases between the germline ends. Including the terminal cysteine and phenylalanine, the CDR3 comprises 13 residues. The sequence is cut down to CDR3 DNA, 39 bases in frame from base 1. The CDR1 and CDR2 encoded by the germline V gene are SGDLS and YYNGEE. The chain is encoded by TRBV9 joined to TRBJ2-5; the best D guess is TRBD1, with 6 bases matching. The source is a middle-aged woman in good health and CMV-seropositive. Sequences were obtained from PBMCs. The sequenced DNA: TGTGCCAGCAGCGTCGCAGGGGAAGAGACCCAGTACTTC. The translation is CASSVAGEETQYF.